What follows are 7 T cell receptor beta chains derived from one specimen sequenced in a study of immune cell composition in non-small cell lung cancer. Sequencing was performed with immunoSEQ multiplex PCR; in TCRdb, only in-frame clones are kept and a portion is missing. The sample carries roughly 16,000 clones, over 70% recorded once. Normal lung was taken at the farthest possible site, at least 3 cm from tumour. The data also belong to a second study, concerning CD4 T cells in lung cancer.

The sequencing input was non-adjacent lung tissue. The receptors here all came from a human donor with non-small cell lung cancer.

The rearrangement links TRBV5-4 to TRBJ2-1, with 9 bases that match TRBD2. The junction had 10 bases not matched to a gene; V was cut back by 3 bases and J by 9 bases. Per germline, CDR1 SGHNT and CDR2 YYREEE (reference sequence). This CDR3 has 15 residues. For the CDR3, the DNA is TGTGCCAGCAGCTGGGATTCTAGCGGGGCGGGTGAGCAGTTCTTC. Its translation is CASSWDSSGAGEQFF.

The chain links TRBV29-1 to TRBJ1-1; D unclear. The germline V gene encodes CDR1 SQVTM and CDR2 ANQGSEA. Trimming took off 6 bases at V and 8 bases at J, with 16 bases between the two ends. This CDR3 spans 12 amino acids. The CDR3 spells CSVPNLDPEAFF. The CDR3, as DNA: TGCAGCGTCCCTAACTTGGATCCCGAAGCTTTCTTT.

This chain connects TRBV5-1 to TRBJ1-4; D gene uncertain. Germline lookup yields CDR1 SGHRS and CDR2 YFSETQ. CDR3 length: 16 amino acids. Between the trimmed V and J ends, which lost 0 bases and 0 bases, there was a span of 9 bases. Here the CDR3 DNA reads TGCGCCAGCAGCTTGGCCCTGGGGTCAACTAATGAAAAACTGTTTTTT. Translated: CASSLALGSTNEKLFF. Looking up the rest from reference TRBV5-1 and TRBJ1-4 gives the full variable domain: KAGVTQTPRYLIKTRGQQVTLSCSPISGHRSVSWYQQTPGQGLQFLFEYFSETQRNKGNFPGRFSGRQFSNSRSEMNVSTLELGDSALYLCASSLALGSTNEKLFFGSGTQLSVL.

This clone was seen a handful of times. The J gene is TRBJ1-6, the V gene TRBV19; 9 nucleotides line up with TRBD1. The trim removed 7 bases at V and 9 bases at J, leaving 7 bases unmatched. Germline lookup yields CDR1 LNHDA and CDR2 SQIVND (reference sequence). CDR3 length: 14 amino acids. The CDR3 DNA sequence: TGTGCCAGTAATCCGGGACAGGGAAGTTCACCCCTCCACTTT. It specifies CASNPGQGSSPLHF. The full variable domain, completed using reference TRBV19 and TRBJ1-6, is DGGITQSPKYLFRKEGQNVTLSCEQNLNHDAMYWYRQDPGQGLRLIYYSQIVNDFQKGDIAEGYSVSREKKESFPLTVTSAQKNPTAFYLCASNPGQGSSPLHFGNGTRLTVT.

In DNA, the CDR3 is TGTGCCAGCAGCTTCGTCGGGATCCCGGGAGACGAGCAGTACTTC. Translation: CASSFVGIPGDEQYF. The chain joins TRBV6-1 to TRBJ2-7; tentative D call: TRBD2 (6 bases). Germline V gene lookup returns CDR1 MNHNS and CDR2 SASEGT. V lost 6 bases to trimming and J lost 5 bases, with 20 bases between them. This CDR3 spans 15 amino acids.

The chain uses TRBV6-1 and TRBJ2-3; TRBD2 matches 8 bases. Per germline, CDR1 MNHNS and CDR2 SASEGT. The CDR3 consists of 15 residues. Losses at the gene ends were 6 bases for V and 4 bases for J; bases not matched to a gene: 9. CDR3 sequence reads: CASSLSSAGADTQYF. CDR3 nucleotide sequence: TGTGCCAGCAGCCTTTCCTCAGCGGGGGCAGATACGCAGTATTTT.

This clone was detected only a few times. The CDR3 here is CASSFSGTSHSPLHF. CDR3 nucleotides: TGTGCCAGCAGTTTTAGCGGGACATCCCATTCACCCCTCCACTTT. V and J are TRBV6-5 and TRBJ1-6; a weak D match, TRBD1 (6 bases). There are 15 residues in the CDR3. V lost 4 bases to trimming and J lost 8 bases, with 15 bases between them. Germline values: CDR1 MNHEY, CDR2 SVGAGI.